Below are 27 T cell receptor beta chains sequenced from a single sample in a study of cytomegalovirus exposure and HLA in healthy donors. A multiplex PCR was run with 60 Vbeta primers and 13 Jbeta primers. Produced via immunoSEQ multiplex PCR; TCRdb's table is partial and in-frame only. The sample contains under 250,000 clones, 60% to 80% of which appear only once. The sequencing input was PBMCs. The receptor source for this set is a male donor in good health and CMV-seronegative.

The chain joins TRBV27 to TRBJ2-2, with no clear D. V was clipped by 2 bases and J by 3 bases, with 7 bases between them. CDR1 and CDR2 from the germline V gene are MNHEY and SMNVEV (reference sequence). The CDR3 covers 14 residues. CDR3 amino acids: CASSLEHDTGELFF. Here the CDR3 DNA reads TGTGCCAGCAGTTTAGAGCACGACACCGGGGAGCTGTTTTTT.

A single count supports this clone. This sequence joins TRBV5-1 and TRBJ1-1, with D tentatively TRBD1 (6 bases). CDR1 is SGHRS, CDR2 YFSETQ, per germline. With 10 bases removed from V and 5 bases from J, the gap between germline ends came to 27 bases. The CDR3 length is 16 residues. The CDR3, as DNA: TGCGCCTCCAACCCCGGGGGGGCGGGTTTCGGAACTGAAGCTTTCTTT. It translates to CASNPGGAGFGTEAFF.

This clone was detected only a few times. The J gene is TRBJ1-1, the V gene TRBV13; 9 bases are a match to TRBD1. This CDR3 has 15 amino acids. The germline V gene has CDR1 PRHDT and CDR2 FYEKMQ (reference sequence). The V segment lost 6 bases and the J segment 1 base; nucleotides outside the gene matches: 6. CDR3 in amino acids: CASRHGQGSNTEAFF. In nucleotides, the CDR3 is TGTGCCAGCAGGCACGGACAGGGGTCGAACACTGAAGCTTTCTTT. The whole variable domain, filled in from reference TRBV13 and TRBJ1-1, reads AAGVIQSPRHLIKEKRETATLKCYPIPRHDTVYWYQQGPGQDPQFLISFYEKMQSDKGSIPDRFSAQQFSDYHSELNMSSLELGDSALYFCASRHGQGSNTEAFFGQGTRLTVV.

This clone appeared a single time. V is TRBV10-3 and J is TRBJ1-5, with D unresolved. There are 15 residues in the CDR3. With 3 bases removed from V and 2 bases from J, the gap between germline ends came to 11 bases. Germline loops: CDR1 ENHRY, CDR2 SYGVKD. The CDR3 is CAISERGVGNQPQHF. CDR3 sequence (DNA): TGTGCCATCAGTGAACGGGGTGTAGGCAATCAGCCCCAGCATTTT.

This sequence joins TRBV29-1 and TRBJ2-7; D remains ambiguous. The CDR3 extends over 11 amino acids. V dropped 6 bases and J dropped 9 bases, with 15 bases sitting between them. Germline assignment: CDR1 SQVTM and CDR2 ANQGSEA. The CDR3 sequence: CSVATSFGQYF. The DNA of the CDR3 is TGCAGCGTAGCGACCAGTTTCGGGCAGTACTTC.

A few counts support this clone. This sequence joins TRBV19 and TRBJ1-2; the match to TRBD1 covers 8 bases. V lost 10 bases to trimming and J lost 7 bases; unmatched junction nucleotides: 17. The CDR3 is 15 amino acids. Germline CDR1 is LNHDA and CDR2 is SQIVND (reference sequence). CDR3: CATLWTTGASSGYTF. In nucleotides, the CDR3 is TGTGCCACCCTATGGACGACAGGGGCCTCGAGTGGCTACACCTTC.

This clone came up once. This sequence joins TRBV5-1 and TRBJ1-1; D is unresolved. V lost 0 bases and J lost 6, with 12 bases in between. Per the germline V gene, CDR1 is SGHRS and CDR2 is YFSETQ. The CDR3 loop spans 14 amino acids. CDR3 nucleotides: TGCGCCAGCAGCTTGGTCCGGACGGGGTCTGAAGCTTTCTTT. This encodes CASSLVRTGSEAFF.

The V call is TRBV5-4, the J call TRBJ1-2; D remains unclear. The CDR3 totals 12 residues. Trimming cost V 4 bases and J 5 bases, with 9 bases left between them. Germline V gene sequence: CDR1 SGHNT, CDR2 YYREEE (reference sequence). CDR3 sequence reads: CASSGEMYGYTF. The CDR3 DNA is TGTGCCAGCAGCGGAGAGATGTATGGCTACACCTTC.

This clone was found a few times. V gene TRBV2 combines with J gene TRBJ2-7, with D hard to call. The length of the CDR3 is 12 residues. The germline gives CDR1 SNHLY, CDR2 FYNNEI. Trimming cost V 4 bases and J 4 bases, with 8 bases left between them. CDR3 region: CASSVMLYEQYF. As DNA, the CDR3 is TGTGCCAGCAGTGTAATGCTATACGAGCAGTACTTC.

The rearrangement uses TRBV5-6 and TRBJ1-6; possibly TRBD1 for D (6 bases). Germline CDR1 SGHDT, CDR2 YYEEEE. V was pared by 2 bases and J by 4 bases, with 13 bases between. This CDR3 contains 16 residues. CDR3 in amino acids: CASSLVRGAYNSPLHF. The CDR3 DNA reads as TGTGCCAGCAGCTTAGTCCGGGGGGCTTATAATTCACCCCTCCACTTT.

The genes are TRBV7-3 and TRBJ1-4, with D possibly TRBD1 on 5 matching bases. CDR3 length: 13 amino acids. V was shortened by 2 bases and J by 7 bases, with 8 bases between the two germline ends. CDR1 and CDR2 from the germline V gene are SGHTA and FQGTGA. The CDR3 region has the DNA TGTGCCAGCAGCTTAGGGGCAGGTGAAAAACTGTTTTTT. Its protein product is CASSLGAGEKLFF.

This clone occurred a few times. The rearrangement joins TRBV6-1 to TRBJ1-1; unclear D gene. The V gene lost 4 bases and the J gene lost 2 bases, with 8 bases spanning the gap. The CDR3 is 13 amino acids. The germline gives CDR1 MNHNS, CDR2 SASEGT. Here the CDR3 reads CASSGEGNTEAFF. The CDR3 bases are TGTGCCAGCAGTGGAGAGGGAAACACTGAAGCTTTCTTT.

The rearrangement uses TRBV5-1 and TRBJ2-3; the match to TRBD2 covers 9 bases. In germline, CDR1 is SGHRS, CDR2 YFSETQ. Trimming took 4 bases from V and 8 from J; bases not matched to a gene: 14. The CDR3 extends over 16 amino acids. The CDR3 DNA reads TGCGCCAGCAGCCCGTACGGGCGGGGGGGGTCAGGTACGCAGTATTTT. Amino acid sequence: CASSPYGRGGSGTQYF.

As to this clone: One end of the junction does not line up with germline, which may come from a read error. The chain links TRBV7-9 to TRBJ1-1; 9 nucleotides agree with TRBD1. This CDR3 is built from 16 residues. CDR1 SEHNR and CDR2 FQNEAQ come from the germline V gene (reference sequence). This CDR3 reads CSSSFTGGVDGTEAFF. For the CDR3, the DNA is TGTTCCAGCAGCTTCACAGGGGGCGTCGACGGGACTGAAGCTTTCTTT.

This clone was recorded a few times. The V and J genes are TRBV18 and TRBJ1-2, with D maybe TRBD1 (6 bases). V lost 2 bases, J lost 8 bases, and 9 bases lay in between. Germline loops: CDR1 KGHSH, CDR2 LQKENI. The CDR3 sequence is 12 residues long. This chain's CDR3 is CASSPTGRGYTF. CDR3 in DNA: TGTGCCAGCTCACCAACAGGGCGAGGCTACACCTTC.

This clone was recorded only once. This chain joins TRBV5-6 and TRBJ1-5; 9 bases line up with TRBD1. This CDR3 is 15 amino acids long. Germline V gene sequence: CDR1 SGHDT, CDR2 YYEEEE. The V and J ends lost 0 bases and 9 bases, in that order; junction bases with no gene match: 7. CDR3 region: CASSLGGTGSSPQHF. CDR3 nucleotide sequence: TGTGCCAGCAGCTTGGGGGGGACAGGGTCTTCGCCCCAGCATTTT.

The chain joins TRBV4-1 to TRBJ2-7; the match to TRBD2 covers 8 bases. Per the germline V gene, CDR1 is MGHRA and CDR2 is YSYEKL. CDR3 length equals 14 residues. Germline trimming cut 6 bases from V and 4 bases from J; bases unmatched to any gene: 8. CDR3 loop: CASSEKAGGYEQYF. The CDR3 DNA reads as TGCGCCAGCAGTGAAAAGGCGGGAGGATACGAGCAGTACTTC.

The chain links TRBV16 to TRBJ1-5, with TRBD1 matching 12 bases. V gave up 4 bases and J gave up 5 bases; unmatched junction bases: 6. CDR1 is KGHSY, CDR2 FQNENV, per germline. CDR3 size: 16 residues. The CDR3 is CASSRPGQGAHQPQHF. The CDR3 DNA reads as TGTGCCAGCAGCCGTCCGGGACAGGGGGCGCATCAGCCCCAGCATTTT. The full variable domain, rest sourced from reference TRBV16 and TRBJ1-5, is GEEVAQTPKHLVRGEGQKAKLYCAPIKGHSYVFWYQQVLKNEFKFLISFQNENVFDETGMPKERFSAKCLPNSPCSLEIQATKLEDSAVYFCASSRPGQGAHQPQHFGDGTRLSIL.

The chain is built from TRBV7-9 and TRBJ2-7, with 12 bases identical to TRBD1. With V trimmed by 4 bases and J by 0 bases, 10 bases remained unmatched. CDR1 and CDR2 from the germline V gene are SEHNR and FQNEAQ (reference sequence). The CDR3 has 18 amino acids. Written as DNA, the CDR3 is TGTGCCAGCAGCTCCCGGGACAGGGGGCTGCTGAGCTCCTACGAGCAGTACTTC. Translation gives CASSSRDRGLLSSYEQYF. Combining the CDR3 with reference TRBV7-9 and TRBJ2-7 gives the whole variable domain DTGVSQNPRHKITKRGQNVTFRCDPISEHNRLYWYRQTLGQGPEFLTYFQNEAQLEKSRLLSDRFSAERPKGSFSTLEIQRTEQGDSAMYLCASSSRDRGLLSSYEQYFGPGTRLTVT.

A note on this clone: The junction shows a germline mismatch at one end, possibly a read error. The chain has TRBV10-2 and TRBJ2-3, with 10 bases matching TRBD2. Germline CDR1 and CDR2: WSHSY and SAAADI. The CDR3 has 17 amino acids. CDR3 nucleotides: TGCGCCAGCAGGGTCCTTTCTAGCGGGAGTTCCGCAGATGCGCAGTATTTT. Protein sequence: CASRVLSSGSSADAQYF.

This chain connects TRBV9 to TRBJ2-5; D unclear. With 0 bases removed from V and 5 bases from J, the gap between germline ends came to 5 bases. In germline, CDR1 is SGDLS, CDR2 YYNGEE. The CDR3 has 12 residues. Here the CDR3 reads CASSVAGETQYF. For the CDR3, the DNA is TGTGCCAGCAGCGTAGCCGGGGAGACCCAGTACTTC.

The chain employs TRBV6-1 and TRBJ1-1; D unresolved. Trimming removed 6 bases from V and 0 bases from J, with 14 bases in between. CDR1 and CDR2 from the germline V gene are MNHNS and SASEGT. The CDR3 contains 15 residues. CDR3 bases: TGTGCCAGCAGCTCCGTTCGAGCCATGAACACTGAAGCTTTCTTT. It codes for CASSSVRAMNTEAFF.

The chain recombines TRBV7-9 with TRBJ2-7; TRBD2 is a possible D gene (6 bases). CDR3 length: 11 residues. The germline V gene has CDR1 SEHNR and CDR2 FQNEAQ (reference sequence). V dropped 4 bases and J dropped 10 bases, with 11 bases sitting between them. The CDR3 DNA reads TGTGCCAGCAGCTCCGCGGGAAATCAGTACTTC. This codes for CASSSAGNQYF.

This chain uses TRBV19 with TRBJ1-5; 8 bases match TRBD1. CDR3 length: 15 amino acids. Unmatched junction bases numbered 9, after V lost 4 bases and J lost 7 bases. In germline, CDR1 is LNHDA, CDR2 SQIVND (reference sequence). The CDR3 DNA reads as TGTGCCAGTAGTACAGGGGGCGGGGGCGGACAGCCCCAGCATTTT. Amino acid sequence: CASSTGGGGGQPQHF.

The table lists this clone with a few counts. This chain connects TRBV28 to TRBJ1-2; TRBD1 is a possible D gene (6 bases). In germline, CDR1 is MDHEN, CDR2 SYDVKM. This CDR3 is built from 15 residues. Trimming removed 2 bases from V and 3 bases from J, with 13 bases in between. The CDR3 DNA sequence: TGTGCCAGCAGTTTAGGGCCAGGGGCCTACTATGGCTACACCTTC. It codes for CASSLGPGAYYGYTF.

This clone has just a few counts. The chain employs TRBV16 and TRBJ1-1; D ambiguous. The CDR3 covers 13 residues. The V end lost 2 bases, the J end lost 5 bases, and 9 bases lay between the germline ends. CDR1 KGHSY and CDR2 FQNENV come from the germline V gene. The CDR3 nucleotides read TGTGCCAGCAGCCAAGACGGAGGGACTGAAGCTTTCTTT. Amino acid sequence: CASSQDGGTEAFF. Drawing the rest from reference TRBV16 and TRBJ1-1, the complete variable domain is GEEVAQTPKHLVRGEGQKAKLYCAPIKGHSYVFWYQQVLKNEFKFLISFQNENVFDETGMPKERFSAKCLPNSPCSLEIQATKLEDSAVYFCASSQDGGTEAFFGQGTRLTVV.

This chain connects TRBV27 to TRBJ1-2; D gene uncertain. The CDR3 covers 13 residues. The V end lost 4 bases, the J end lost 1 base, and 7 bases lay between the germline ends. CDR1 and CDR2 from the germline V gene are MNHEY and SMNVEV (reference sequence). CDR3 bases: TGTGCCAGCAGTTACGCAGATAACTATGGCTACACCTTC. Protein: CASSYADNYGYTF.